A single sample gave rise to the 30 T cell receptor beta chains below, sequenced in a study of OX40 agonist ivuxolimab in advanced cancers. Generated by immunoSEQ multiplex PCR, the TCRdb table keeps only in-frame clones and is missing some. The repertoire holds about 130,000 clones, with approximately 90% as singletons. Sample: CD4+ or CD8+ T cells sorted from blood, taken in a trial of the OX40 agonist ivuxolimab. These receptors were taken from an adult with an advanced solid tumor such as melanoma, head and neck, liver or kidney cancer.

This rearrangement joins TRBV28 to TRBJ2-1; D uncertain. Trimming took 10 bases from V and 4 from J, leaving 11 bases between them. Germline V gene data show CDR1 as MDHEN and CDR2 as SYDVKM. CDR3 length: 12 amino acids. The CDR3 sequence is CAIPTSYNEQFF. For the CDR3, the DNA is TGTGCCATTCCGACCTCGTACAATGAGCAGTTCTTC. The full variable domain, its missing parts supplied by reference TRBV28 and TRBJ2-1, is DVKVTQSSRYLVKRTGEKVFLECVQDMDHENMFWYRQDPGLGLRLIYFSYDVKMKEKGDIPEGYSVSREKKERFSLILESASTNQTSMYLCAIPTSYNEQFFGPGTRLTVL.

Here the CDR3 reads CASSLAGLAGSPDTQYF. The CDR3 DNA follows: TGCGCCAGCAGCCTTGCGGGACTAGCGGGATCCCCTGATACGCAGTATTTT. V and J are TRBV5-1 and TRBJ2-3, with 13 bases lining up with TRBD2. Losses at the gene ends were 4 bases for V and 6 bases for J; bases not matched to a gene: 11. Germline lookup yields CDR1 SGHRS and CDR2 YFSETQ. The CDR3 is 17 residues long.

The chain carries TRBV19 and TRBJ1-5, with 8 bases aligning to TRBD1. The V gene's germline CDR1 is LNHDA and CDR2 SQIVND (reference sequence). The junction had 8 bases not matched to a gene; V was cut back by 4 bases and J by 3 bases. This CDR3 contains 16 residues. DNA of the CDR3: TGTGCCAGTAGTAAGTTGACAGGGGTAAACAATCAGCCCCAGCATTTT. Amino acid sequence: CASSKLTGVNNQPQHF.

This rearrangement joins TRBV6-5 to TRBJ1-5; maybe TRBD1 (5 bases). The CDR3 extends over 14 amino acids. Germline CDR1 reads MNHEY; CDR2 reads SVGAGI. The V end was cut by 2 bases, the J end by 0 bases, with 5 bases between. The CDR3 protein is CASSYTGSNQPQHF. CDR3 sequence (DNA): TGTGCCAGCAGTTACACAGGTAGCAATCAGCCCCAGCATTTT.

The rearrangement joins TRBV28 to TRBJ2-7, with 10 bases aligning to TRBD2. Germline-derived CDR1 and CDR2 are MDHEN and SYDVKM. This CDR3 has 15 residues. V dropped 2 bases and J dropped 4; count of bases not matched to a gene: 5. CDR3 protein: CASSLRAGGGYEQYF. DNA of the CDR3: TGTGCCAGCAGTTTAAGAGCGGGAGGGGGTTACGAGCAGTACTTC.

The chain couples TRBV15 to TRBJ1-5, with 8 nucleotides matching TRBD1. The CDR3 is 15 residues long. Trimming at V came to 8 bases and at J to 0 bases, leaving 6 bases not matched to a gene. The germline CDR1 and CDR2 sequences are LNHNV and YYDKDF (reference sequence). The CDR3 sequence: CATGTGDHSNQPQHF. The CDR3 DNA reads TGTGCCACCGGGACAGGAGACCATAGCAATCAGCCCCAGCATTTT.

This chain joins TRBV5-1 and TRBJ2-5; 12 positions match TRBD2. CDR1 and CDR2 (germline): SGHRS, YFSETQ. This CDR3 is 17 amino acids long. The ends lost 2 bases at V and 1 base at J; junction bases unmatched: 6. The CDR3 region has the DNA TGCGCCAGCAGCTTACCGGGACTAGCGGGCTCCCAAGAGACCCAGTACTTC. It translates to CASSLPGLAGSQETQYF.

As for this clone: One end of the junction varies from germline; a read error may be responsible. The chain carries TRBV27 and TRBJ2-5, with 9 bases that match TRBD1. The CDR3 is made up of 14 amino acids. Germline values: CDR1 MNHEY, CDR2 SMNVEV (reference sequence). This CDR3 reads CASSLQGQGTASHF. The CDR3 nucleotides read TGTGCCAGCAGTTTACAAGGACAGGGGACCGCGTCACACTTC.

As concerns this clone: A junction boundary mismatches the germline segment, possibly from a read error. V usage is TRBV28 and J usage is TRBJ2-4; 7 nucleotides match TRBD1. The CDR3 covers 14 residues. Per germline, CDR1 MDHEN and CDR2 SYDVKM. The CDR3 sequence is CASSLPTGKSIQYF. In DNA, the CDR3 is TGTGCCAGCAGTTTACCGACAGGGAAAAGCATTCAGTACTTC.

V gene TRBV10-3 combines with J gene TRBJ1-1; TRBD1 might be the D (6 bases). CDR1 is ENHRY, CDR2 SYGVKD, per germline. This CDR3 region has 18 residues. V lost 8 bases to trimming and J lost 0 bases, with 25 bases between them. CDR3 sequence reads: CAISSGGQGSGMNTEAFF. CDR3 in DNA: TGTGCCATCTCTTCAGGCGGGCAGGGGTCAGGTATGAACACTGAAGCTTTCTTT.

The chain has TRBV7-9 and TRBJ2-6; D call uncertain. Germline V gives CDR1 SEHNR, CDR2 FQNEAQ (reference sequence). The CDR3 covers 14 residues. Trimming removed 10 bases at V and 8 bases at J, with 18 bases between. This chain's CDR3 is CANPSLARTNVLTF. The CDR3 DNA reads TGTGCCAACCCCTCCCTGGCTAGGACCAACGTCCTGACTTTC. The whole variable domain, remainder taken from reference TRBV7-9 and TRBJ2-6, is DTGVSQNPRHKITKRGQNVTFRCDPISEHNRLYWYRQTLGQGPEFLTYFQNEAQLEKSRLLSDRFSAERPKGSFSTLEIQRTEQGDSAMYLCANPSLARTNVLTFGAGSRLTVL.

This chain joins TRBV19 and TRBJ2-2, with D perhaps matching TRBD1 or TRBD2 (6 bases each). V was trimmed by 3 bases and J by 6 bases, leaving 14 bases between them. Germline V gives CDR1 LNHDA, CDR2 SQIVND (reference sequence). This CDR3 region has 15 residues. The CDR3 spells CASSIRNREAGELFF. The CDR3 coding sequence is TGTGCCAGTAGTATTCGGAACAGGGAGGCCGGGGAGCTGTTTTTT. Combining the CDR3 with reference TRBV19 and TRBJ2-2 gives the whole variable domain DGGITQSPKYLFRKEGQNVTLSCEQNLNHDAMYWYRQDPGQGLRLIYYSQIVNDFQKGDIAEGYSVSREKKESFPLTVTSAQKNPTAFYLCASSIRNREAGELFFGEGSRLTVL.

This rearrangement joins TRBV6-6 to TRBJ1-1; D unclear. The CDR3 is made up of 15 amino acids. Germline CDR1 and CDR2: MNHNY and SVGAGI (reference sequence). With 2 bases removed from V and 1 base from J, the gap between germline ends came to 11 bases. CDR3: CASSYEGYGNTEAFF. The CDR3 DNA reads TGTGCCAGCAGTTACGAAGGTTACGGGAACACTGAAGCTTTCTTT.

V usage is TRBV5-6 and J usage is TRBJ2-5; possibly TRBD2 for D (6 bases). This CDR3 region has 14 residues. Germline lookup yields CDR1 SGHDT and CDR2 YYEEEE. Trimming shortened V by 4 bases and J by 5 bases, and 15 bases separated the two germline ends. The CDR3 is CASSLGGSRETQYF. For the CDR3, the DNA is TGTGCCAGCAGCCTGGGAGGTTCGAGGGAGACCCAGTACTTC.

Turning to this clone: The junction and the germline gene differ at one end; a read error may be behind it. The rearrangement joins TRBV5-4 to TRBJ2-5; 12 nucleotides line up with TRBD2. This CDR3 comprises 13 residues. In germline, CDR1 is SGHNT, CDR2 YYREEE (reference sequence). In nucleotides, the CDR3 is TGTGCCAGCAGCTCTACGACTAGCGGGGGACCAGACTTC. Translating it yields CASSSTTSGGPDF.

About this clone: The junction does not match germline at one end; this may be a read error. V usage is TRBV11-1 and J usage is TRBJ1-1, with D possibly being TRBD1 (5 bases). This CDR3 region has 14 residues. Germline V CDR1 and CDR2: SGHAT, FQDESV (reference sequence). The CDR3 DNA sequence: TGTGCCAGCAGTTTAGCCCAGGGTTGGACTGAAGCTTTCTTT. This encodes CASSLAQGWTEAFF.

This clone has only a few counts. The V gene is TRBV28, the J gene TRBJ1-2, with D possibly matching TRBD1 (5 bases). V shed 5 bases and J shed 8 bases, with 18 bases lying between them. The CDR3 covers 14 residues. Germline CDR1 is MDHEN and CDR2 is SYDVKM. The DNA for the CDR3 is TGTGCCAGCAGTCTCACCGGGGCCCCTGGGGGCTACACCTTC. Residues: CASSLTGAPGGYTF.

The V call is TRBV6-5, the J call TRBJ2-7; TRBD1 agrees at 9 bases. The length of the CDR3 is 14 residues. CDR1 is MNHEY, CDR2 SVGAGI, per germline. J was trimmed by 3 bases and V by 7 bases; bases with no gene match: 7. CDR3 protein: CASTKRTGVYEQYF. Written as DNA, the CDR3 is TGTGCCAGCACCAAAAGGACAGGGGTCTACGAGCAGTACTTC.

The genes are TRBV19 and TRBJ2-1; 12 bases are a match to TRBD2. CDR3 length: 15 residues. CDR1 and CDR2 from the germline V gene are LNHDA and SQIVND (reference sequence). Trimming cost V 3 bases and J 9 bases; bases outside gene matches: 6. This CDR3 reads CASSIETSGSGEQFF. CDR3 DNA: TGTGCCAGTAGTATCGAGACTAGCGGGAGTGGTGAGCAGTTCTTC.

The V gene is TRBV2, the J gene TRBJ1-2, with D possibly TRBD1 on 5 matching bases. Germline V CDR1 and CDR2: SNHLY, FYNNEI. Trimming took off 0 bases at V and 5 bases at J, with 10 bases between the two ends. This CDR3 is built from 14 residues. CDR3 nucleotides: TGTGCCAGCAGTGAAGCTAATCAGGGATATGGCTACACCTTC. Translation: CASSEANQGYGYTF.

J is TRBJ1-1 and V is TRBV18; D is possibly TRBD1 (6 bases). CDR1 and CDR2 (germline): KGHSH, LQKENI. V was cut by 8 bases and J by 2 bases, with 12 bases left in between. The CDR3 contains 13 residues. The CDR3 nucleotides are TGTGCCAGCGTGGACAGTGAAAACACTGAAGCTTTCTTT. It codes for CASVDSENTEAFF.

With respect to this clone: One junction end disagrees with the germline gene, perhaps due to a read error. The chain employs TRBV28 and TRBJ1-5, with TRBD1 as a possible D gene (6 bases). This CDR3 contains 13 residues. Germline loops: CDR1 MDHEN, CDR2 SYDVKM. The DNA for the CDR3 is TGCCTGACAGGACCCTATAGCAATCAGCCCCAGCATTTT. It yields the protein CLTGPYSNQPQHF. The complete variable domain, with remaining parts taken from reference TRBV28 and TRBJ1-5, reads DVKVTQSSRYLVKRTGEKVFLECVQDMDHENMFWYRQDPGLGLRLIYFSYDVKMKEKGDIPEGYSVSREKKERFSLILESASTNQTSMYLCLTGPYSNQPQHFGDGTRLSIL.

This clone is classed as medium-sized. This chain joins TRBV25-1 and TRBJ1-1, with D perhaps TRBD1 (6 bases). V gave up 3 bases and J gave up 1 base, with 12 bases separating them. This CDR3 is built from 15 residues. Germline CDR1 reads MGHDK; CDR2 reads SYGVNS. The CDR3 here is CASSESRGWNTEAFF. For the CDR3, the DNA is TGTGCCAGCAGTGAGTCCAGGGGTTGGAACACTGAAGCTTTCTTT.

The V call is TRBV5-1, the J call TRBJ2-7, with 15 bases matching TRBD2. Germline CDR1 is SGHRS and CDR2 is YFSETQ. The V gene end was trimmed by 4 bases and the J gene end by 4 bases; junction bases not matched to a gene: 6. The CDR3 runs to 16 residues. CDR3 in DNA: TGCGCCAGCAGCGTGGGACTAGCGGGAGGTTCTTACGAGCAGTACTTC. It specifies CASSVGLAGGSYEQYF.

The chain employs TRBV15 and TRBJ1-1, with D unresolved. Trimming left V 0 bases short and J 5 bases short, with 1 base between. CDR3 length: 11 amino acids. The germline gives CDR1 LNHNV, CDR2 YYDKDF (reference sequence). CDR3 sequence (DNA): TGTGCCACCAGCAGAGAGACTGAAGCTTTCTTT. Translating gives CATSRETEAFF.

The V gene is TRBV7-2, the J gene TRBJ2-7; possibly TRBD1 for D (6 bases). The CDR3 runs to 14 residues. In germline, CDR1 is SGHTA, CDR2 FQGNSA. V was pared by 1 base and J by 2 bases, with 9 bases between. The CDR3 spells CASSLGRGPYEQYF. CDR3 in DNA: TGTGCCAGCAGCTTAGGCAGGGGTCCCTACGAGCAGTACTTC.

The chain joins TRBV19 to TRBJ2-1; 10 bases are a match to TRBD2. CDR1 and CDR2 (germline): LNHDA, SQIVND (reference sequence). This CDR3 has 15 residues. V lost 3 bases, J lost 7 bases, and 6 bases stayed unmatched. CDR3 coding DNA: TGTGCCAGTAGTATGGTAGCGGGGGGAATTAATGAGCAGTTCTTC. This codes for CASSMVAGGINEQFF.

The chain uses TRBV7-2 and TRBJ1-3; no clear D. Germline CDR1 and CDR2: SGHTA and FQGNSA. This CDR3 spans 15 amino acids. V gave up 8 bases and J gave up 0 bases, with 14 bases separating them. CDR3 DNA sequence: TGTGCCAGCTCCAATTCCTGGAGCTCTGGAAACACCATATATTTT. Protein sequence: CASSNSWSSGNTIYF.

This chain joins TRBV6-1 and TRBJ2-7, with 10 bases that match TRBD1. From germline, CDR1 is MNHNS and CDR2 SASEGT. The trim removed 2 bases at V and 4 bases at J, leaving 2 bases unmatched. The CDR3 contains 14 residues. CDR3 protein: CASSERDRGYEQYF. Written as DNA, the CDR3 is TGTGCCAGCAGTGAAAGGGACAGGGGTTACGAGCAGTACTTC.

The genes are TRBV7-8 and TRBJ2-7; TRBD2 aligns across 8 bases. Trimming at V came to 5 bases and at J to 7 bases, leaving 16 bases not matched to a gene. Germline CDR1 reads SGHVS; CDR2 reads FQNEAQ. The CDR3 has 16 residues. Here the CDR3 reads CASSAVGLASPGEQYF. DNA of the CDR3: TGTGCCAGCAGCGCGGTCGGACTAGCCTCCCCCGGGGAGCAGTACTTC.